This T cell receptor (beta chain) stems from a study of blood T cell repertoires in COVID-19. Method: immunoSEQ multiplex PCR; TCRdb's copy keeps in-frame clones and lacks some. Of about 300,000 clones detected, approximately 89% appear once; the ten largest clones hold roughly 2.8%. The CDR3 length is 13 residues. With 8 bases clipped from V and 4 bases from J, the junction kept 8 bases outside the gene matches. The germline V gene encodes CDR1 MGHDK and CDR2 SYGVNS. This clone was recorded only once. The source is a woman aged 45-60 years who had been exposed to COVID-19. V usage is TRBV25-1 and J usage is TRBJ2-7, with 7 bases lining up with TRBD2. The sample comprised PBMCs or T cells enriched from blood (not recorded which). DNA for the CDR3: TGTGCCAGCCAATCGGGGGGAAGGTACGAGCAGTACTTC. It specifies CASQSGGRYEQYF.